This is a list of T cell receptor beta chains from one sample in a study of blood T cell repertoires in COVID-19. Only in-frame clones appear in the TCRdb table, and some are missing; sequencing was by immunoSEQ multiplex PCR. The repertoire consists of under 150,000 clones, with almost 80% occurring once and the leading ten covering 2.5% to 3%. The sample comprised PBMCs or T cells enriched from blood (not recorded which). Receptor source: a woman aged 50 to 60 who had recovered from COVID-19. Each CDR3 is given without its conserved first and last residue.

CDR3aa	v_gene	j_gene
ASSPPDRKYEQY	TRBV18	TRBJ2-7
ASGLREQTEAF	TRBV12-5	TRBJ1-1
ASTSGLDSYEQY	TRBV3-1/TRBV3-2	TRBJ2-7
ASSLHLTDSYEQY	TRBV5-1	TRBJ2-7
ASSTGGVFAF	TRBV19	TRBJ1-1
ASSQRLAETYEQY	TRBV5-1	TRBJ2-7
ASVYRELYNEQF	TRBV28	TRBJ2-1
ASSFGQYNEQF	TRBV7-3	TRBJ2-1
ASSSMGAGYGYT	TRBV6-5	TRBJ1-2
ASGAGTGTTGELF	TRBV12-5	TRBJ2-2
ASSSLSEQY	TRBV12-3/TRBV12-4	TRBJ2-7
ASSVTRTYEQY	TRBV19	TRBJ2-7
SVKTPLGLAGGPGEQY	TRBV29-1	TRBJ2-7
ASTWGVNSPLH	TRBV12-3/TRBV12-4	TRBJ1-6
ASSGPRGGELF	TRBV6-4	TRBJ2-2